This is a list of T cell receptor beta chains from one sample in a study of blood T cell repertoires in COVID-19. TCRdb's copy holds only in-frame clones and misses some; the assay was immunoSEQ multiplex PCR. The sample has around 280,000 clones, roughly 90% seen once. The sample consisted of peripheral blood. The receptors here all came from a woman in her 30s with COVID-19, enrolled during active disease. Both conserved end residues are part of each CDR3. D genes are given only for firm matches. A row's size may be missing; if present it is once, few, many or a size class.

V gene: TRBV5-1
clone size: .
J gene: TRBJ2-7
D gene: .
CDR3 DNA: TGCGCCAGCAGCTTGGAGGGGGGGCTCGAGCAGTACTTC
CDR3 protein: CASSLEGGLEQYF

V gene: TRBV5-4
clone size: .
J gene: TRBJ1-1
D gene: TRBD1
CDR3 DNA: TGTGCCAGCAGCTCCACAGGGGTAAGGACTGAAGCTTTCTTT
CDR3 protein: CASSSTGVRTEAFF

V gene: TRBV30
clone size: .
J gene: TRBJ2-7
D gene: .
CDR3 DNA: TGTGCCTGGAGTTTAACGGCAGGCGAGCAGTACTTC
CDR3 protein: CAWSLTAGEQYF

V gene: TRBV7-2
clone size: .
J gene: TRBJ1-2
D gene: .
CDR3 DNA: TGTGCCAGCAGCTTATCGAAGGGGGACCGAGGGGGCTACACCTTC
CDR3 protein: CASSLSKGDRGGYTF

V gene: TRBV2
clone size: .
J gene: TRBJ2-7
D gene: .
CDR3 DNA: TGTGCCAGCAGTGAGACCCAGGGAAGCTCCTACGAGCAGTACTTC
CDR3 protein: CASSETQGSSYEQYF

V gene: TRBV11-1
clone size: few
J gene: TRBJ2-5
D gene: TRBD2
CDR3 DNA: TGTGCCAGCAGCTCGGCCCTAGCGGGAGGAGGAGAGACCCAGTACTTC
CDR3 protein: CASSSALAGGGETQYF

V gene: TRBV7-2
clone size: .
J gene: TRBJ2-1
D gene: TRBD2
CDR3 DNA: TGTGCCAGCAGCTCCGGGACTAGCGGGAGGGCCTACAATGAGCAGTTCTTC
CDR3 protein: CASSSGTSGRAYNEQFF

V gene: TRBV18
clone size: .
J gene: TRBJ2-1
D gene: TRBD2
CDR3 DNA: TGTGCCAGCTCGCTAACCGGACTAGCGGGACAACGAAACCCCTCCAATGAGCAGTTCTTC
CDR3 protein: CASSLTGLAGQRNPSNEQFF

V gene: TRBV29-1
clone size: .
J gene: TRBJ1-2
D gene: TRBD1
CDR3 DNA: TGCAGCGCCTCGGGACAGGCAAACTATGGCTACACCTTC
CDR3 protein: CSASGQANYGYTF

V gene: TRBV9
clone size: .
J gene: TRBJ1-2
D gene: TRBD1
CDR3 DNA: TGTGCCAGCAGCATAGGGGGCGACTATGGCTACACCTTC
CDR3 protein: CASSIGGDYGYTF

V gene: TRBV30
clone size: .
J gene: TRBJ1-5
D gene: .
CDR3 DNA: TGTGCCTGGAGTGTAGGGGTAGGAGACGCTAGGCCCCAGCATTTT
CDR3 protein: CAWSVGVGDARPQHF

V gene: TRBV7-9
clone size: .
J gene: TRBJ1-2
D gene: TRBD1
CDR3 DNA: TGTGCCAGCAGCTTACCCGGGGACAGCTATGGCTACACCTTC
CDR3 protein: CASSLPGDSYGYTF

V gene: TRBV27
clone size: .
J gene: TRBJ2-7
D gene: TRBD2
CDR3 DNA: TGTGCCAGCAGTCTGTTGGCTAGCGGGTTTTCCTACGAGCAGTACTTC
CDR3 protein: CASSLLASGFSYEQYF

V gene: TRBV6-2/TRBV6-3
clone size: .
J gene: TRBJ1-1
D gene: TRBD1
CDR3 DNA: TGTGCCAGCACCCCGACAGGGGGCGTGAGGAACACTGAAGCTTTCTTT
CDR3 protein: CASTPTGGVRNTEAFF

V gene: TRBV28
clone size: .
J gene: TRBJ1-2
D gene: TRBD1
CDR3 DNA: TGTGCCAGCAATCGAGGTTTGGGACAGGGCTATGGCTACACCTTC
CDR3 protein: CASNRGLGQGYGYTF

V gene: TRBV5-1
clone size: .
J gene: TRBJ1-2
D gene: .
CDR3 DNA: TGCGCCAGCAGCTCAGGGACATATGGCTACACCTTC
CDR3 protein: CASSSGTYGYTF

V gene: TRBV29-1
clone size: few
J gene: TRBJ2-7
D gene: .
CDR3 DNA: TGCAGCGTAAGACTAGGCCCCGGCGAGCAGTACTTC
CDR3 protein: CSVRLGPGEQYF

V gene: TRBV28
clone size: .
J gene: TRBJ2-1
D gene: TRBD2
CDR3 DNA: TGTGCCAGCAGTTCTTTTAGCGGGAGTTTGTATGAGCAGTTCTTC
CDR3 protein: CASSSFSGSLYEQFF

V gene: TRBV11-3
clone size: .
J gene: TRBJ2-5
D gene: TRBD1
CDR3 DNA: TGTGCCAGCAATCAGACCGGACAGGAAAAAGACGGATACCAAGAGACCCAGTACTTC
CDR3 protein: CASNQTGQEKDGYQETQYF

V gene: TRBV6-6
clone size: .
J gene: TRBJ2-7
D gene: .
CDR3 DNA: TGTGCCAGCAGTTACGACGGACATGGACACGAGCAGTACTTC
CDR3 protein: CASSYDGHGHEQYF

V gene: TRBV19
clone size: .
J gene: TRBJ2-2
D gene: .
CDR3 DNA: TGTGCCAGTAGTAGGTGGACAGTTCGTCGGCAAACCGGGGAGCTGTTTTTT
CDR3 protein: CASSRWTVRRQTGELFF

V gene: TRBV28
clone size: .
J gene: TRBJ1-2
D gene: .
CDR3 DNA: TGTGCCTGCCGGCGGGATGGCTACACCTTC
CDR3 protein: CACRRDGYTF

V gene: TRBV5-1
clone size: .
J gene: TRBJ2-1
D gene: TRBD2
CDR3 DNA: TGCGCCAGCAGCTCACTAGCGGGAGGGCCTAATGAGCAGTTCTTC
CDR3 protein: CASSSLAGGPNEQFF

V gene: TRBV28
clone size: .
J gene: TRBJ2-2
D gene: TRBD2
CDR3 DNA: TGTGCCAGCAGTTTGCGGCTAGCGGGAGTCGGGGAGCTGTTTTTT
CDR3 protein: CASSLRLAGVGELFF

V gene: TRBV10-3
clone size: .
J gene: TRBJ2-7
D gene: TRBD1
CDR3 DNA: TGTGCCATCACGGGACAGGATTCCTACGAGCAGTACTTC
CDR3 protein: CAITGQDSYEQYF

V gene: TRBV29-1
clone size: .
J gene: TRBJ2-6
D gene: .
CDR3 DNA: TGCAGCGTTGAAGGGACATTCGAAGGGGCCAACGTCCTGACTTTC
CDR3 protein: CSVEGTFEGANVLTF

V gene: TRBV3-1/TRBV3-2
clone size: .
J gene: TRBJ1-6
D gene: TRBD1
CDR3 DNA: TGTGCCAGCAGCCCTTATGGACAGGTTAATTCACCCCTCCACTTT
CDR3 protein: CASSPYGQVNSPLHF

V gene: TRBV30
clone size: .
J gene: TRBJ2-7
D gene: .
CDR3 DNA: TGTGCCTGGCAGGGGTCGCCCTACGAGCAGTACTTC
CDR3 protein: CAWQGSPYEQYF

V gene: TRBV3-1/TRBV3-2
clone size: .
J gene: TRBJ2-1
D gene: TRBD1
CDR3 DNA: TGTGCCAGCAGCCAAGGGGGGGGGACAGGGTACAATGAGCAGTTCTTC
CDR3 protein: CASSQGGGTGYNEQFF

V gene: TRBV19
clone size: .
J gene: TRBJ1-6
D gene: .
CDR3 DNA: TGTGCCAGTAGTATAGGAGGCGCGCCGTATTCACCCCTCCACTTT
CDR3 protein: CASSIGGAPYSPLHF

V gene: TRBV13
clone size: .
J gene: TRBJ2-1
D gene: TRBD2
CDR3 DNA: TGTGCCAGCAGCTCTCGGGGCGGGAGAACCTACAATGAGCAGTTCTTC
CDR3 protein: CASSSRGGRTYNEQFF

V gene: TRBV19
clone size: .
J gene: TRBJ2-3
D gene: TRBD1
CDR3 DNA: TGTGCCAGTAGTCCGGACAGGGGACTCACAGATACGCAGTATTTT
CDR3 protein: CASSPDRGLTDTQYF

V gene: TRBV9
clone size: few
J gene: TRBJ2-2
D gene: TRBD2
CDR3 DNA: TGTGCCAGCAGCGCGAGAATACTAGCGGACACCGGGGAGCTGTTTTTT
CDR3 protein: CASSARILADTGELFF

V gene: TRBV7-8
clone size: few
J gene: TRBJ1-5
D gene: TRBD1
CDR3 DNA: TGTGCCAGCAGCCCCGGGACAGGCGGGTATAGCAATCAGCCCCAGCATTTT
CDR3 protein: CASSPGTGGYSNQPQHF

V gene: TRBV2
clone size: .
J gene: TRBJ2-2
D gene: TRBD1
CDR3 DNA: TGTGCCAGCGGGGGACAGGGGGACACCGGGGAGCTGTTTTTT
CDR3 protein: CASGGQGDTGELFF

V gene: TRBV4-1
clone size: .
J gene: TRBJ2-5
D gene: .
CDR3 DNA: TGCGCCAGCAGCCCACCACGCAGGGGTGAGACCCAGTACTTC
CDR3 protein: CASSPPRRGETQYF

V gene: TRBV7-3
clone size: .
J gene: TRBJ2-2
D gene: TRBD2
CDR3 DNA: TGTGCCAGCAGCCGACTAGCGGGATTCGCCGGGGAGCTGTTTTTT
CDR3 protein: CASSRLAGFAGELFF

V gene: TRBV4-2
clone size: .
J gene: TRBJ1-6
D gene: .
CDR3 DNA: TGTGCCAGCAGCCAAGAAGGGGCCCAGGGACCCCTCCACTTT
CDR3 protein: CASSQEGAQGPLHF

V gene: TRBV9
clone size: .
J gene: TRBJ2-2
D gene: TRBD2
CDR3 DNA: TGTGCCAGCAGCATTCGACTAGCGGGAACCGGGGAGCTGTTTTTT
CDR3 protein: CASSIRLAGTGELFF

V gene: TRBV7-9
clone size: .
J gene: TRBJ1-1
D gene: TRBD1
CDR3 DNA: TGTGCCAGCAGCCCCCGGACAGGGTTGAACACTGAAGCTTTCTTT
CDR3 protein: CASSPRTGLNTEAFF

V gene: TRBV18
clone size: .
J gene: TRBJ1-1
D gene: TRBD1
CDR3 DNA: TGTGCCAGCTCCCCGATGACAGGGGTCTTGAACACTGAAGCTTTCTTT
CDR3 protein: CASSPMTGVLNTEAFF

V gene: TRBV9
clone size: .
J gene: TRBJ1-1
D gene: .
CDR3 DNA: TGTGCCAGCAGCGTAGAACTTGCAGGGGAAGCTTTCTTT
CDR3 protein: CASSVELAGEAFF

V gene: TRBV10-3
clone size: .
J gene: TRBJ1-1
D gene: .
CDR3 DNA: TGTGCCATCAGCCCCCAGGGGAGCACTGAAGCTTTCTTT
CDR3 protein: CAISPQGSTEAFF

V gene: TRBV7-3
clone size: .
J gene: TRBJ2-7
D gene: .
CDR3 DNA: TGTGCCAGCAGCTCTGGGACACTCTACGAGCAGTACTTC
CDR3 protein: CASSSGTLYEQYF

V gene: TRBV2
clone size: once
J gene: TRBJ2-1
D gene: TRBD2
CDR3 DNA: TGTGCCAGCAGCGTTTCACTAGCGCCCGGGGGAAATGAGCAGTTCTTC
CDR3 protein: CASSVSLAPGGNEQFF

V gene: TRBV27
clone size: .
J gene: TRBJ2-2
D gene: .
CDR3 DNA: TGTGCCAGCAGCTCCTCCCCCCCTACCGGGGAGCTGTTTTTT
CDR3 protein: CASSSSPPTGELFF

V gene: TRBV12-3/TRBV12-4
clone size: .
J gene: TRBJ2-6
D gene: .
CDR3 DNA: TGTGCCAGCAGTTTCGCCGACAGCCTGGCTTTC
CDR3 protein: CASSFADSLAF

V gene: TRBV4-1
clone size: .
J gene: TRBJ2-6
D gene: TRBD2
CDR3 DNA: TGCGCCAGCAGCCAAGGACTAGCGGGAGCGTCTGGGGCCAACGTCCTGACTTTC
CDR3 protein: CASSQGLAGASGANVLTF

V gene: TRBV9
clone size: .
J gene: TRBJ1-1
D gene: .
CDR3 DNA: TGTGCCAGCAGCACTACAGGGAGGAACACTGAAGCTTTCTTT
CDR3 protein: CASSTTGRNTEAFF

V gene: TRBV20-1
clone size: .
J gene: TRBJ1-5
D gene: .
CDR3 DNA: TGCAGTGCTAGTTCGGCGGTTAATCAGCCCCAGCATTTT
CDR3 protein: CSASSAVNQPQHF

V gene: TRBV5-1
clone size: .
J gene: TRBJ2-7
D gene: TRBD2
CDR3 DNA: TGCGCCAGCAGCTTGGTATCCGGGAGGGGCGAGCAGTACTTC
CDR3 protein: CASSLVSGRGEQYF

V gene: TRBV5-5
clone size: .
J gene: TRBJ1-4
D gene: TRBD1
CDR3 DNA: TGTGCCAGCAGTCTATCTGCTAGAGCAGGGGGTGAAAAACTGTTTTTT
CDR3 protein: CASSLSARAGGEKLFF

V gene: TRBV5-1
clone size: once
J gene: TRBJ2-2
D gene: TRBD2
CDR3 DNA: TGCGCCAGCAGCTGGGGGGCGGCTAGCGGGCCCGGGGAGCTGTTTTTT
CDR3 protein: CASSWGAASGPGELFF

V gene: TRBV29-1
clone size: .
J gene: TRBJ1-2
D gene: .
CDR3 DNA: TGCACCGCAGGAGACTCTAACTATGGCTACACCTTC
CDR3 protein: CTAGDSNYGYTF